These 11 T cell receptor beta chains were sequenced from one sample in a study of technical replicates of blood from several donors. Some clones are missing from TCRdb's copy, which holds only in-frame ones; the method was immunoSEQ multiplex PCR. This table holds around 83,000 clones, around nine tenths found once. The sequenced sample was T cells isolated from PBMCs. The receptors were gathered from a human donor in good health.

The chain employs TRBV5-1 and TRBJ2-3, with D possibly matching TRBD2 (5 bases). V was shortened by 0 bases and J by 4 bases, with 12 bases between the two germline ends. The CDR3 length is 15 residues. Germline V gene data show CDR1 as SGHRS and CDR2 as YFSETQ. The CDR3 nucleotides read TGCGCCAGCAGCTTGGTAGCTCGGGGATCAGATACGCAGTATTTT. This sequence encodes CASSLVARGSDTQYF.

The J gene is TRBJ2-2, the V gene TRBV5-1, with 12 positions matching TRBD2. Trimming took 2 bases from V and 5 from J; bases not matched to a gene: 4. CDR1 is SGHRS, CDR2 YFSETQ, per germline. There are 16 residues in the CDR3. The DNA of the CDR3 is TGCGCCAGCAGCTTTGGACTAGCGGGAAGTACCGGGGAGCTGTTTTTT. The encoded protein is CASSFGLAGSTGELFF.

The CDR3 DNA reads as TGTGCCAGCAGCCCCCCTTTGGAGGGTGAGCAGTTCTTC. This codes for CASSPPLEGEQFF. The chain combines TRBV5-6 with TRBJ2-1, with D possibly matching TRBD2 (6 bases). CDR3 length: 13 residues. V was pared by 4 bases and J by 9 bases, with 14 bases between. The germline gives CDR1 SGHDT, CDR2 YYEEEE.

V and J are TRBV19 and TRBJ2-7; the D gene is possibly TRBD2 (6 bases). The germline CDR1 and CDR2 sequences are LNHDA and SQIVND (reference sequence). Trimming shortened V by 3 bases and J by 1 base, and 19 bases separated the two germline ends. The CDR3 covers 17 residues. The CDR3 loop reads CASSIGPLGEASYEQYF. In DNA form, the CDR3 reads TGTGCCAGTAGTATCGGGCCGCTGGGGGAGGCGTCCTACGAGCAGTACTTC. The full variable domain, in which reference TRBV19 and TRBJ2-7 provide the parts outside the CDR3, is DGGITQSPKYLFRKEGQNVTLSCEQNLNHDAMYWYRQDPGQGLRLIYYSQIVNDFQKGDIAEGYSVSREKKESFPLTVTSAQKNPTAFYLCASSIGPLGEASYEQYFGPGTRLTVT.

In regard to this clone: Compared with germline, one end of the junction differs, possibly owing to a read error. CDR3 loop: CAAGANGQFF. The CDR3 coding sequence is TGTGCCGCGGGGGCCAATGGGCAGTTCTTC. The rearrangement joins TRBV6-5 to TRBJ2-1, with D perhaps matching TRBD2 (7 bases). From germline, CDR1 is MNHEY and CDR2 SVGAGI. This CDR3 region has 10 residues.

V and J are TRBV2 and TRBJ2-7, with D perhaps TRBD1 (5 bases). Germline V CDR1 and CDR2: SNHLY, FYNNEI. The CDR3 runs 14 residues. V lost 6 bases to trimming and J lost 6 bases, with 18 bases between them. The CDR3 coding sequence is TGTGCCAGCAGAGGAGCAGGGTCAGAGAGCGAGCAGTACTTC. Encoded protein: CASRGAGSESEQYF.

This clone has only one observation. This chain uses TRBV12-5 with TRBJ2-3; 9 nucleotides align to TRBD2. CDR1 is LGHNT, CDR2 FRNRAP, per germline. The CDR3 runs 18 residues. V trimming: 0 bases; J trimming: 2 bases; junction bases outside the gene matches: 9. The CDR3 spells CASGLVLGGGALTDTQYF. DNA of the CDR3: TGTGCTAGTGGTTTGGTACTAGGCGGGGGGGCCCTCACAGATACGCAGTATTTT. The entire variable domain, with the rest obtained from reference TRBV12-5 and TRBJ2-3, is as follows: DARVTQTPRHKVTEMGQEVTMRCQPILGHNTVFWYRQTMMQGLELLAYFRNRAPLDDSGMPKDRFSAEMPDATLATLKIQPSEPRDSAVYFCASGLVLGGGALTDTQYFGPGTRLTVL.

The J gene is TRBJ2-7, the V gene TRBV18, with 9 bases identical to TRBD1. V was pared by 3 bases and J by 3 bases, with 6 bases of the junction left unmatched. The CDR3 length is 15 residues. The germline V gene encodes CDR1 KGHSH and CDR2 LQKENI. Here the CDR3 DNA reads TGTGCCAGCTCACCTCGGACAGGGGCAAGCTACGAGCAGTACTTC. It yields the protein CASSPRTGASYEQYF.

V is TRBV11-2 and J is TRBJ2-5, with 9 nucleotides matching TRBD2. The CDR3 contains 14 residues. Looked up from germline, CDR1 is SGHAT and CDR2 is FQNNGV. J was trimmed by 3 bases and V by 3 bases; bases with no gene match: 2. The CDR3 DNA reads TGTGCCAGCAGCTTCGCTAGCGGGGAAGAGACCCAGTACTTC. The encoded protein is CASSFASGEETQYF.

The chain carries TRBV4-1 and TRBJ2-1, with 8 bases matching TRBD1. Germline V CDR1 and CDR2: MGHRA, YSYEKL. The ends lost 2 bases at V and 9 bases at J; junction bases unmatched: 3. The CDR3 is 13 amino acids. CDR3 residues: CASSQPTGGEQFF. The CDR3 nucleotides are TGCGCCAGCAGCCAACCCACAGGGGGTGAGCAGTTCTTC.

This chain uses TRBV7-9 with TRBJ2-3, with a tentative D call TRBD2 (5 bases). Germline V gene data show CDR1 as SEHNR and CDR2 as FQNEAQ (reference sequence). The length of the CDR3 is 11 residues. V was clipped by 9 bases and J by 5 bases, with 9 bases between them. CDR3 amino acids: CARLEGDTQYF. Here the CDR3 DNA reads TGTGCCAGGCTAGAGGGAGATACGCAGTATTTT.